Below are 32 T cell receptor beta chains sequenced from a single sample in a study of blood T cell repertoires in COVID-19. This table comes from immunoSEQ multiplex PCR, and its TCRdb copy is limited to in-frame clones, with some not included. Among about 180,000 clones, less than 90% were seen once, and the ten largest hold 7% to 7.5%. Source material: PBMCs or T cells enriched from blood (not recorded which). The receptors were gathered from a woman aged 50 to 60 who had recovered from COVID-19.

The chain recombines TRBV6-5 with TRBJ1-4; TRBD1 aligns across 8 bases. In germline, CDR1 is MNHEY, CDR2 SVGAGI. The CDR3 sequence is 14 residues long. J gave up 10 bases and V 4 bases, and 8 bases lay outside the gene matches. DNA of the CDR3: TGTGCCAGCAGTTCCGGACAGGGCACGGGAAAACTGTTTTTT. Translating it yields CASSSGQGTGKLFF.

The rearrangement joins TRBV29-1 to TRBJ1-3, with 8 bases fitting TRBD1. The CDR3 is 15 amino acids. V lost 1 base, J lost 4 bases, and 6 bases stayed unmatched. The germline V gene has CDR1 SQVTM and CDR2 ANQGSEA. CDR3 nucleotides: TGCAGCGTTGAAGGCCAGGGGGCCAGGGGAAACACCATATATTTT. It yields the protein CSVEGQGARGNTIYF.

The sample holds one count of this clone. The chain has TRBV19 and TRBJ2-5; 13 nucleotides align to TRBD2. This CDR3 comprises 16 residues. J was trimmed by 5 bases and V by 1 base; bases with no gene match: 4. Germline loops: CDR1 LNHDA, CDR2 SQIVND (reference sequence). CDR3 amino acids: CASSIGGLAGRETQYF. The CDR3, as DNA: TGTGCCAGTAGTATAGGGGGACTAGCGGGAAGGGAGACCCAGTACTTC. The complete variable domain, with remaining parts taken from reference TRBV19 and TRBJ2-5, reads DGGITQSPKYLFRKEGQNVTLSCEQNLNHDAMYWYRQDPGQGLRLIYYSQIVNDFQKGDIAEGYSVSREKKESFPLTVTSAQKNPTAFYLCASSIGGLAGRETQYFGPGTRLLVL.

This clone has more than one count but fewer than ten. This sequence joins TRBV5-1 and TRBJ2-3; D may be TRBD1 (5 bases). Germline V gives CDR1 SGHRS, CDR2 YFSETQ. V was clipped by 2 bases and J by 6 bases, with 13 bases between them. CDR3 length: 14 residues. CDR3 nucleotide sequence: TGCGCCAGCAGCTTAAGCCCCAGGGTGGATACGCAGTATTTT. Its translation: CASSLSPRVDTQYF.

The chain carries TRBV11-3 and TRBJ2-1, with a tentative D call TRBD2 (6 bases). The CDR3 loop spans 16 amino acids. Per germline, CDR1 SGHNT and CDR2 YENEEA. Between the trimmed V and J ends, which lost 5 bases and 4 bases, there was a span of 18 bases. The CDR3 spells CASSLTGLALYNEQFF. Here the CDR3 DNA reads TGTGCCAGCAGCCTAACAGGCCTAGCGTTGTACAATGAGCAGTTCTTC.

The V call is TRBV19, the J call TRBJ1-1; no definite D call. Per the germline V gene, CDR1 is LNHDA and CDR2 is SQIVND (reference sequence). The CDR3 sequence is 14 residues long. Trimming left V 0 bases short and J 1 base short, with 6 bases between. The CDR3 is CASSIDQENTEAFF. The CDR3 DNA reads TGTGCCAGTAGTATAGATCAGGAGAACACTGAAGCTTTCTTT.

The V and J genes are TRBV18 and TRBJ2-5, with 7 bases lining up with TRBD1. CDR1 is KGHSH and CDR2 is LQKENI in the germline V gene. The CDR3 spans 13 residues. V lost 6 bases, J lost 1 base, and 2 bases stayed unmatched. The CDR3 DNA follows: TGTGCCAGCTCCGGGACAGCCCAAGAGACCCAGTACTTC. This codes for CASSGTAQETQYF.

As to this clone: The same CDR3 can be traced to other DNA sequences in this sample. V and J are TRBV7-2 and TRBJ2-4; 7 bases align to TRBD1. This CDR3 region has 17 residues. The J segment lost 1 base and the V segment lost 1 base, leaving 7 bases of the junction unmatched. Germline assignment: CDR1 SGHTA and CDR2 FQGNSA. The CDR3 sequence is CASSLVSGGVAKNIQYF. The CDR3 DNA reads TGTGCCAGCAGCTTAGTTTCAGGGGGAGTGGCCAAAAACATTCAGTACTTC.

V usage is TRBV28 and J usage is TRBJ1-3; possibly TRBD1 for D (5 bases). CDR3 length equals 16 residues. Trimming cost V 2 bases and J 0 bases, with 11 bases left between them. CDR1 is MDHEN and CDR2 is SYDVKM in the germline V gene. The CDR3 DNA sequence: TGTGCCAGCAGTTTAGACAGCTCCATCTCTGGAAACACCATATATTTT. This gives the protein CASSLDSSISGNTIYF.

The sample holds one count of this clone. J is TRBJ2-1 and V is TRBV4-3; the match to TRBD2 covers 10 bases. The CDR3 contains 15 residues. The V and J ends lost 0 bases and 11 bases, in that order; junction bases with no gene match: 7. Germline V CDR1 and CDR2: LGHNA, YSLEER. The chain's CDR3 is CASSQDTGLAEQQFF. The CDR3, as DNA: TGCGCCAGCAGCCAAGATACCGGACTAGCGGAGCAGCAGTTCTTC.

This sequence joins TRBV2 and TRBJ1-1; 7 bases match TRBD1. This CDR3 is 13 amino acids long. Trimming cost V 6 bases and J 5 bases; bases outside gene matches: 6. Germline CDR1 reads SNHLY; CDR2 reads FYNNEI. This chain's CDR3 is CASRQGWETEAFF. The CDR3 region has the DNA TGTGCCAGCAGACAGGGGTGGGAGACTGAAGCTTTCTTT.

The chain links TRBV12-3 or TRBV12-4 to TRBJ2-6; D is unclear. This CDR3 has 13 residues. The ends were cut back, 8 bases at V and 0 bases at J, with 5 bases in the middle. The CDR3: CASASSGANVLTF. CDR3 DNA: TGTGCCAGCGCTAGCTCTGGGGCCAACGTCCTGACTTTC.

The chain combines TRBV30 with TRBJ1-2, with D uncertain. Trimming took 6 bases from V and 8 from J, leaving 13 bases between them. The CDR3 sequence is 11 residues long. Germline V gene lookup returns CDR1 GTSNPN and CDR2 SVGIG (reference sequence). CDR3 amino acids: CACNGGWGYTF. CDR3 DNA: TGTGCCTGTAATGGTGGCTGGGGCTACACCTTC.

J is TRBJ1-1 and V is TRBV9; D unresolved. CDR1 SGDLS and CDR2 YYNGEE come from the germline V gene. The CDR3 covers 13 residues. Trimming shortened V by 3 bases and J by 1 base, and 7 bases separated the two germline ends. The CDR3 DNA sequence: TGTGCCAGCAGCGCATCCAGGAACACTGAAGCTTTCTTT. It specifies CASSASRNTEAFF.

This chain joins TRBV5-5 and TRBJ1-1; D remains unclear. Germline CDR1 SGHKS, CDR2 YYEKEE (reference sequence). This CDR3 region has 15 residues. Trimming shortened V by 0 bases and J by 0 bases, and 9 bases separated the two germline ends. Here the CDR3 DNA reads TGTGCCAGCAGCTTGGTTCCAGGCTTGAACACTGAAGCTTTCTTT. This encodes CASSLVPGLNTEAFF.

V gene TRBV11-2 combines with J gene TRBJ2-7, with 8 bases matching TRBD2. The CDR3 spans 15 residues. The ends lost 1 base at V and 1 base at J; junction bases unmatched: 3. Germline CDR1 SGHAT, CDR2 FQNNGV. The CDR3 reads CASSLGLAGSYEQYF. The CDR3 DNA reads as TGTGCCAGCAGCTTAGGTCTAGCGGGTTCCTACGAGCAGTACTTC.

This chain uses TRBV29-1 with TRBJ2-7; tentatively, D is TRBD1 (5 bases). The V end was cut by 6 bases, the J end by 3 bases, with 15 bases between. The CDR3 contains 13 residues. CDR1 is SQVTM, CDR2 ANQGSEA, per germline. CDR3 nucleotide sequence: TGCAGCGTGATCTACGGCGGACACTACGAGCAGTACTTC. Its protein is CSVIYGGHYEQYF.

The chain joins TRBV15 to TRBJ1-5, with 7 bases aligning to TRBD1. Unmatched junction bases numbered 3, after V lost 3 bases and J lost 4 bases. Germline CDR1 LNHNV, CDR2 YYDKDF (reference sequence). This CDR3 comprises 14 residues. CDR3 nucleotides: TGTGCCACCAGCAGCCGGGACAGAAATCAGCCCCAGCATTTT. It encodes CATSSRDRNQPQHF.

The chain carries TRBV21-1 and TRBJ2-3; the table gives TRBD1 as D, unverified against the DNA. TRBV21-1 is a documented pseudogene. The length of the CDR3 is 15 residues. CDR3 nucleotides: TGTGCCAGCACCAACAGGGGGACCCGCACAGATACGCAGTATTTT. Protein product: CASTNRGTRTDTQYF.

The J gene is TRBJ2-2, the V gene TRBV5-4; a weak D match, TRBD1 (5 bases). V lost 2 bases and J lost 1, with 6 bases in between. Per the germline V gene, CDR1 is SGHNT and CDR2 is YYREEE (reference sequence). The CDR3 runs to 14 residues. DNA of the CDR3: TGTGCCAGCAGCTTCCAGGGGAACACCGGGGAGCTGTTTTTT. Amino acid sequence: CASSFQGNTGELFF.

The chain couples TRBV5-4 to TRBJ2-1; TRBD2 matches at 8 bases. Unmatched junction bases numbered 9, after V lost 3 bases and J lost 7 bases. The germline CDR1 and CDR2 sequences are SGHNT and YYREEE (reference sequence). CDR3 size: 15 residues. The CDR3 region has the DNA TGTGCCAGCAGCTATCCGGGACTAGAGTGGAATGAGCAGTTCTTC. Translating gives CASSYPGLEWNEQFF. Supplemented by reference TRBV5-4 and TRBJ2-1, the full variable domain reads ETGVTQSPTHLIKTRGQQVTLRCSSQSGHNTVSWYQQALGQGPQFIFQYYREEENGRGNFPPRFSGLQFPNYSSELNVNALELDDSALYLCASSYPGLEWNEQFFGPGTRLTVL.

The CDR3 region is CASSLRGQGRGYTF. The CDR3 nucleotides read TGTGCCAGCAGCCTGCGGGGACAGGGAAGAGGCTACACCTTC. The genes are TRBV6-5 and TRBJ1-2; 9 bases map to TRBD1. Germline CDR1 is MNHEY and CDR2 is SVGAGI. The CDR3 covers 14 residues. J gave up 8 bases and V 6 bases, and 10 bases lay outside the gene matches.

The table lists this clone with a count of one. The gene calls are TRBV5-1 and TRBJ2-7, with TRBD1 as a possible D gene (6 bases). The CDR3 runs to 15 residues. V lost 3 bases to trimming and J lost 0 bases, with 13 bases between them. CDR1 is SGHRS and CDR2 is YFSETQ in the germline V gene. CDR3 nucleotide sequence: TGCGCCAGCAGCTCCCACAGGGACCCCTCCTACGAGCAGTACTTC. Protein: CASSSHRDPSYEQYF.

The CDR3: CASSLTAVFSEAFF. CDR3 coding DNA: TGTGCCAGCAGTTTAACAGCTGTTTTTTCTGAAGCTTTCTTT. The chain combines TRBV27 with TRBJ1-1; D is unclear. The CDR3 covers 14 residues. Trimming removed 2 bases at V and 6 bases at J, with 13 bases between. Germline V gives CDR1 MNHEY, CDR2 SMNVEV (reference sequence).

The chain employs TRBV6-6 and TRBJ2-1, with TRBD2 matching over 9 bases. This CDR3 spans 12 amino acids. CDR1 MNHNY and CDR2 SVGAGI come from the germline V gene (reference sequence). The CDR3 sequence is CVSREGNSEQFF. In nucleotides, the CDR3 is TGTGTGTCGCGGGAGGGAAATTCTGAGCAGTTCTTC.

The chain carries TRBV5-1 and TRBJ1-3; D gene uncertain. The V gene's germline CDR1 is SGHRS and CDR2 YFSETQ. Trimming pared 0 bases from V and 3 bases from J, leaving 13 bases between. There are 16 residues in the CDR3. The CDR3 coding sequence is TGCGCCAGCAGCTTGGACCCAGGAGGGAGTGGAAACACCATATATTTT. Protein sequence: CASSLDPGGSGNTIYF.

This chain connects TRBV5-5 to TRBJ2-2; 11 bases agree with TRBD1. The germline CDR1 and CDR2 sequences are SGHKS and YYEKEE (reference sequence). The J segment lost 5 bases and the V segment lost 1 base, leaving 4 bases of the junction unmatched. The CDR3 length is 16 residues. In nucleotides, the CDR3 is TGTGCCAGCAGCTTGCAGGACAGGGGGCCAACCGGGGAGCTGTTTTTT. Residues: CASSLQDRGPTGELFF.

This clone came up a few times. J is TRBJ1-5 and V is TRBV5-6; 7 positions agree with TRBD1. J was trimmed by 2 bases and V by 3 bases; bases with no gene match: 14. This CDR3 comprises 18 residues. Germline CDR1 is SGHDT and CDR2 is YYEEEE. The CDR3 DNA is TGTGCCAGCAGCTGGGACCCGGGACAGCATACGGGCAATCAGCCCCAGCATTTT. Protein sequence: CASSWDPGQHTGNQPQHF.

J is TRBJ1-1 and V is TRBV11-3; D possibly corresponds to TRBD1 (6 bases). In germline, CDR1 is SGHNT, CDR2 YENEEA. Trimming shortened V by 5 bases and J by 5 bases, and 15 bases separated the two germline ends. This CDR3 region has 14 residues. CDR3 sequence reads: CASSARGAWTEAFF. CDR3 in DNA: TGTGCCAGCAGCGCCAGGGGCGCATGGACTGAAGCTTTCTTT.

This clone was detected only a few times. The chain joins TRBV7-9 to TRBJ2-7; 7 bases are shared with TRBD2. The CDR3 consists of 15 residues. In germline, CDR1 is SEHNR, CDR2 FQNEAQ (reference sequence). The trim removed 5 bases at V and 6 bases at J, leaving 13 bases unmatched. CDR3 residues: CASSAGTTSLLEQYF. The DNA of the CDR3 is TGTGCCAGCAGCGCGGGGACTACCTCGCTCCTCGAGCAGTACTTC.

This rearrangement joins TRBV7-3 to TRBJ1-1, with a possible D match to TRBD1 (5 bases). Trimming shortened V by 2 bases and J by 5 bases, and 15 bases separated the two germline ends. The CDR3 is made up of 15 amino acids. The germline CDR1 and CDR2 sequences are SGHTA and FQGTGA. The CDR3 nucleotides are TGTGCCAGCAGCTTATCCTGGACAAGCCTAACTGAAGCTTTCTTT. It encodes CASSLSWTSLTEAFF.

Written as DNA, the CDR3 is TGTGCCAGCAGCTTGGAAGGGGCGGATACGCAGTATTTT. Amino acid sequence: CASSLEGADTQYF. The chain joins TRBV5-6 to TRBJ2-3; the D gene is possibly TRBD1 (5 bases). The CDR3 covers 13 residues. With 0 bases removed from V and 6 bases from J, the gap between germline ends came to 8 bases. CDR1 and CDR2 (germline): SGHDT, YYEEEE.